These 12 T cell receptor beta chains share one sample of origin, sequenced in a study of blood T cells in healthy people across ages. For the second PCR, which ran for about 6 to 11 cycles, a sample-barcoded 5' primer and a J-beta primer mix were used. TCRdb recomputed calls from the 5' RACE reads with MiXCR, one row per CDR3 protein. The sample lists 650,000 to 1,000,000 distinct CDR3 sequences, roughly 34% occurring once. Sequencing was done on a sample of blood. The receptors here all came from a man between 18 and 29 years old in good health.

Notes on this clonotype: A much larger clone sits a single nucleotide away, making a read error possible. This chain connects TRBV20-1 to TRBJ2-7, with a weak D call TRBD2 (5 bases). Germline V gene data show CDR1 as DFQATT and CDR2 as SNEGSKA (reference sequence). V lost 3 bases to trimming and J lost 10 bases, with 19 bases between them. This CDR3 is 13 amino acids long. The CDR3 DNA follows: TGCAGTGCTAGTTCTACGGGAAAAGAGGCCCAGTACTTC. Residues: CSASSTGKEAQYF.

This clonotype was counted ten times or more. The V call is TRBV12-3 or TRBV12-4, the J call TRBJ1-2, with D maybe TRBD1 (5 bases). The CDR3 has 13 amino acids. V lost 7 bases and J 1 base, leaving 10 bases between the germline ends. The CDR3 nucleotides read TGTGCCAGCACCTCGGACAATAACTATGGCTACACCTTC. This sequence encodes CASTSDNNYGYTF.

The sample holds a few counts of this clonotype. The CDR3 nucleotides read TGTGCCAGCAGTTTAGGCGGGACAGGGCGTAATGAAAAACTGTTTTTT. Its protein product is CASSLGGTGRNEKLFF. The chain has TRBV12-3 or TRBV12-4 and TRBJ1-4; 9 positions agree with TRBD1. J was trimmed by 4 bases and V by 1 base; bases with no gene match: 4. This CDR3 spans 16 amino acids.

This clonotype was counted a few times. The rearrangement joins TRBV3-1 to TRBJ2-1; D is ambiguous. Trimming took 1 base from V and 6 from J, leaving 13 bases between them. Germline V gene sequence: CDR1 LGHDT, CDR2 YNNKEL (reference sequence). The CDR3 loop spans 15 amino acids. The CDR3 nucleotides are TGTGCCAGCAGCCAAGGTAAGGGCCGTATCAATGAGCAGTTCTTC. This translates into CASSQGKGRINEQFF.

This clonotype was seen a handful of times. CDR3 residues: CASSPTFNEQFF. CDR3 in DNA: TGTGCCAGCAGCCCCACATTCAATGAGCAGTTCTTC. The chain carries TRBV6-1 and TRBJ2-1; no reliable D call. The V gene's germline CDR1 is MNHNS and CDR2 SASEGT. Trimming left V 6 bases short and J 6 bases short, with 9 bases between. The CDR3 totals 12 residues.

The V call is TRBV30, the J call TRBJ1-6; D not certain. The germline V and J ends were trimmed by 3 bases and 7 bases, with 13 bases remaining between them. This CDR3 spans 14 amino acids. Germline V CDR1 and CDR2: GTSNPN, SVGIG (reference sequence). The CDR3 nucleotides are TGTGCCTGGAGGGTGTCAGTCAGGAATTCACCCCTCCACTTT. Its translation: CAWRVSVRNSPLHF. Supplemented by reference TRBV30 and TRBJ1-6, the full variable domain reads SQTIHQWPATLVQPVGSPLSLECTVEGTSNPNLYWYRQAAGRGLQLLFYSVGIGQISSEVPQNLSASRPQDRQFILSSKKLLLSDSGFYLCAWRVSVRNSPLHFGNGTRLTVT.

Note on this clonotype: The junction shows a germline mismatch at one end, possibly a read error. This CDR3 is CACSLRGASTDTQYF. In DNA form, the CDR3 reads TGTGCCTGCAGCTTAAGGGGGGCCAGCACAGATACGCAGTATTTT. This rearrangement joins TRBV7-9 to TRBJ2-3; perhaps D is TRBD1 or TRBD2 (6 bases each). Germline V gives CDR1 SEHNR, CDR2 FQNEAQ (reference sequence). The CDR3 covers 15 residues.

The chain joins TRBV4-1 to TRBJ2-7, with TRBD2 matching over 10 bases. CDR1 is MGHRA and CDR2 is YSYEKL in the germline V gene. The length of the CDR3 is 17 residues. Trimming took 1 base from V and 7 from J; bases not matched to a gene: 13. CDR3 nucleotide sequence: TGCGCCAGCAGCCAAGGACCCCAGCGGGGGGGCGAGAATGAGCAGTACTTC. It yields the protein CASSQGPQRGGENEQYF.

This clonotype was observed many times. This chain connects TRBV20-1 to TRBJ1-1; D not certain. The CDR3 is 13 residues long. Germline-derived CDR1 and CDR2 are DFQATT and SNEGSKA (reference sequence). V was cut by 0 bases and J by 1 base, with 6 bases left in between. The CDR3 sequence is CSARDFTNTEAFF. The CDR3 DNA is TGCAGTGCTAGAGATTTTACGAACACTGAAGCTTTCTTT.

The chain is built from TRBV2 and TRBJ2-7; 7 bases are shared with TRBD2. There are 15 residues in the CDR3. The V segment lost 4 bases and the J segment 0 bases; nucleotides outside the gene matches: 6. Germline CDR1 is SNHLY and CDR2 is FYNNEI. CDR3 sequence (DNA): TGTGCCAGCAGTGGGGAGCGGGGAAGCTCCTACGAGCAGTACTTC. It is translated as CASSGERGSSYEQYF.

Ten or more counts support this clonotype. The chain couples TRBV20-1 to TRBJ2-3; weak D call: TRBD2 (6 bases). Trimming cost V 6 bases and J 1 base, with 14 bases left between them. The CDR3 has 14 residues. CDR1 DFQATT and CDR2 SNEGSKA come from the germline V gene (reference sequence). CDR3 DNA: TGCAGTGCGATCCGGGACTCCCGCACAGATACGCAGTATTTT. Encoded protein: CSAIRDSRTDTQYF.

Concerning this clonotype: It may be a read error: a sequence one base away is much more abundant. This rearrangement joins TRBV4-1 to TRBJ2-1; possibly TRBD2 for D (6 bases). The CDR3 has 17 residues. Germline assignment: CDR1 MGHRA and CDR2 YSYEKL. The CDR3 sequence: CASSQVSVRGTYNEQSF. The CDR3 DNA reads TGCGCCAGCAGCCAAGTTAGTGTCCGGGGGACCTACAATGAGCAGTCCTTC.